The next 18 T cell receptor beta chains were all read from a single sample in a study of T cell responses to AZD1222 COVID-19 vaccine (dated by TCRdb to the early 2020s). Library preparation was by the immunoSEQ multiplex PCR assay. In TCRdb, the immuneACCESS table is reduced to in-frame sequences with V and J assigned. These tables do not hold every clone; where another copy was compared, an unresolved V gene accounts for under half, and the others remain unexplained. Recorded for this sample are 150,000 to 200,000 clones; just over 90% of them occurred a single time. Approximately 1.6% of the sample belongs to the ten largest clones. Reading the label with the study, this specimen's time point is: baseline before first vaccination. Sequencing was performed on peripheral blood, taken on day 0 of AZD1222 vaccination. These receptors came from an adult in good health.

The chain couples TRBV3-1 (or the pseudogene TRBV3-2) to TRBJ2-2; D is ambiguous. Trimming shortened V by 3 bases and J by 5 bases, and 7 bases separated the two germline ends. The CDR3 spans 13 residues. Germline V gene sequence: CDR1 LGHDT, CDR2 YNNKEL (reference sequence). The CDR3 loop reads CASSHWGTGELFF. The CDR3 DNA follows: TGTGCCAGCAGCCATTGGGGAACCGGGGAGCTGTTTTTT.

V usage is TRBV7-2 and J usage is TRBJ1-1; 8 bases match TRBD1. V dropped 6 bases and J dropped 0; count of bases not matched to a gene: 6. From germline, CDR1 is SGHTA and CDR2 FQGNSA. The CDR3 extends over 15 amino acids. In DNA form, the CDR3 reads TGTGCCAGCAGGGGCGGACAGGGAATGAACACTGAAGCTTTCTTT. Amino acid sequence: CASRGGQGMNTEAFF.

For this clone: The junction shows a germline mismatch at one end, possibly a read error. CDR3 region: CASSLVQQETQYF. Written as DNA, the CDR3 is TGTGCTAGCAGCTTAGTGCAGCAAGAGACCCAGTACTTC. V gene TRBV7-7 combines with J gene TRBJ2-5, with D unresolved. Germline V gene lookup returns CDR1 SSHAT and CDR2 FNYEAQ (reference sequence). The CDR3 spans 13 residues.

The rearrangement joins TRBV6-1 to TRBJ1-4; weak D call: TRBD1 (5 bases). CDR3 length: 16 residues. Trimming cost V 3 bases and J 7 bases, with 18 bases left between them. Germline V lookup: CDR1 MNHNS, CDR2 SASEGT. For the CDR3, the DNA is TGTGCCAGCAGTGAGAAGACAGTCGGAGGAAGTGAAAAACTGTTTTTT. It encodes CASSEKTVGGSEKLFF.

This clone has more than one count but fewer than ten. The chain has TRBV5-1 and TRBJ2-2; 12 bases agree with TRBD1. From germline, CDR1 is SGHRS and CDR2 YFSETQ. CDR3 length equals 19 residues. With V trimmed by 1 base and J by 5 bases, 12 bases remained unmatched. CDR3 region: CASSLLGTGGGSPTGELFF. CDR3 coding DNA: TGCGCCAGCAGCTTGTTAGGGACAGGGGGCGGATCTCCGACCGGGGAGCTGTTTTTT.

The CDR3 here is CASSEGATNEKLFF. DNA of the CDR3: TGCGCCAGCAGTGAGGGGGCAACTAATGAAAAACTGTTTTTT. The V call is TRBV10-1, the J call TRBJ1-4; no clear D. Deletions cut 2 bases from V and 0 bases from J, with 4 bases between. CDR1 WNHNN and CDR2 SYGVQD come from the germline V gene (reference sequence). This CDR3 comprises 14 residues.

The genes are TRBV5-1 and TRBJ1-4; possible D gene TRBD1, 6 bases. CDR3 length: 17 residues. CDR1 is SGHRS, CDR2 YFSETQ, per germline. With 2 bases removed from V and 0 bases from J, the gap between germline ends came to 14 bases. CDR3 bases: TGCGCCAGCAGCTTAAAAGCAGGGGCGGCAACTAATGAAAAACTGTTTTTT. Translated, it gives CASSLKAGAATNEKLFF.

The rearrangement links TRBV7-2 to TRBJ1-2; D unresolved. Germline assignment: CDR1 SGHTA and CDR2 FQGNSA. V dropped 5 bases and J dropped 8 bases, with 15 bases sitting between them. The CDR3 is 13 amino acids. The CDR3 is CASSVGIKWGYTF. CDR3 coding DNA: TGTGCCAGCAGCGTTGGAATAAAGTGGGGCTACACCTTC.

V usage is TRBV5-1 and J usage is TRBJ1-5; maybe TRBD1 (6 bases). Trimming stripped 4 bases from V and 0 bases from J, with 17 bases between. The CDR3 is 17 residues long. Germline values: CDR1 SGHRS, CDR2 YFSETQ. Here the CDR3 DNA reads TGCGCCAGCAGCCCGGGACACGCGTTTAATAGCAATCAGCCCCAGCATTTT. Residues: CASSPGHAFNSNQPQHF.

The V call is TRBV6-5, the J call TRBJ2-7; D remains unclear. Germline CDR1 MNHEY, CDR2 SVGAGI. V was pared by 2 bases and J by 3 bases, with 17 bases between. This CDR3 has 16 amino acids. The CDR3 here is CASSYGRQVSSYEQYF. CDR3 bases: TGTGCCAGCAGTTACGGTCGGCAGGTTTCCAGCTACGAGCAGTACTTC.

The chain is built from TRBV4-3 and TRBJ1-6; D is undetermined. Trimming pared 0 bases from V and 6 bases from J, leaving 15 bases between. The germline CDR1 and CDR2 sequences are LGHNA and YSLEER. The length of the CDR3 is 17 residues. The CDR3 sequence is CASSQDGSFRFNSPLHF. For the CDR3, the DNA is TGCGCCAGCAGCCAAGACGGCTCCTTCCGTTTTAATTCACCCCTCCACTTT.

The chain carries TRBV28 and TRBJ1-1; no clear D gene. Per germline, CDR1 MDHEN and CDR2 SYDVKM. Trimming pared 6 bases from V and 3 bases from J, leaving 17 bases between. The CDR3 sequence is 15 residues long. The CDR3 loop reads CASSPSFGGDTEAFF. CDR3 nucleotides: TGTGCCAGCAGCCCATCTTTCGGTGGGGACACTGAAGCTTTCTTT.

The sample holds a few counts of this clone. V usage is TRBV15 and J usage is TRBJ2-3, with D perhaps matching TRBD2 (5 bases). Germline values: CDR1 LNHNV, CDR2 YYDKDF (reference sequence). V lost 2 bases and J lost 2, with 11 bases in between. This CDR3 has 15 amino acids. The CDR3 DNA reads TGTGCCACCAGCAGACGGGATCTCGACACAGATACGCAGTATTTT. The encoded protein is CATSRRDLDTDTQYF. The whole variable domain, filled in from reference TRBV15 and TRBJ2-3, reads DAMVIQNPRYQVTQFGKPVTLSCSQTLNHNVMYWYQQKSSQAPKLLFHYYDKDFNNEADTPDNFQSRRPNTSFCFLDIRSPGLGDTAMYLCATSRRDLDTDTQYFGPGTRLTVL.

V and J are TRBV12-3 or TRBV12-4 and TRBJ1-5, with D hard to call. Trimming shortened V by 2 bases and J by 6 bases, and 8 bases separated the two germline ends. The CDR3 loop spans 13 amino acids. The CDR3 bases are TGTGCCAGCAGTTTACAGTCCTTTCAGCCCCAGCATTTT. Residues: CASSLQSFQPQHF.

The V and J genes are TRBV7-2 and TRBJ2-1; D is ambiguous. Trimming shortened V by 0 bases and J by 7 bases, and 10 bases separated the two germline ends. Germline V gene lookup returns CDR1 SGHTA and CDR2 FQGNSA. The CDR3 loop spans 14 amino acids. The CDR3 DNA is TGTGCCAGCAGCTTAGCAGGGATGGGGAATGAGCAGTTCTTC. Its translation is CASSLAGMGNEQFF. Using reference TRBV7-2 and TRBJ2-1 for the parts outside the CDR3, the full variable domain is GAGVSQSPSNKVTEKGKDVELRCDPISGHTALYWYRQSLGQGLEFLIYFQGNSAPDKSGLPSDRFSAERTGGSVSTLTIQRTQQEDSAVYLCASSLAGMGNEQFFGPGTRLTVL.

The CDR3 DNA is TGTGCCAGCAGTTACGGGCAGGGGGAGTACGAGCAGTACTTC. It yields the protein CASSYGQGEYEQYF. The V gene is TRBV6-5, the J gene TRBJ2-7; TRBD1 matches 7 bases. The CDR3 is 14 residues long. V shed 2 bases, J shed 4 bases, and the junction held 5 bases outside the gene matches. The germline gives CDR1 MNHEY, CDR2 SVGAGI.

V is TRBV6-1 and J is TRBJ2-7; D possibly uses TRBD1 or TRBD2 (6 bases each). V gave up 0 bases and J gave up 4 bases, with 19 bases separating them. The germline CDR1 and CDR2 sequences are MNHNS and SASEGT. The CDR3 sequence is 17 residues long. In nucleotides, the CDR3 is TGTGCCAGCAGTGAAGCTCCCACGTGGGGGGCTATTTACGAGCAGTACTTC. As protein: CASSEAPTWGAIYEQYF.

The V call is TRBV28, the J call TRBJ2-5, with 8 nucleotides matching TRBD1. This CDR3 has 15 amino acids. The V gene's germline CDR1 is MDHEN and CDR2 SYDVKM. Trimming took 5 bases from V and 1 from J; bases not matched to a gene: 6. CDR3 coding DNA: TGTGCCAGCAGTCCAGGGGGCGCTTTCCAAGAGACCCAGTACTTC. Residues: CASSPGGAFQETQYF.